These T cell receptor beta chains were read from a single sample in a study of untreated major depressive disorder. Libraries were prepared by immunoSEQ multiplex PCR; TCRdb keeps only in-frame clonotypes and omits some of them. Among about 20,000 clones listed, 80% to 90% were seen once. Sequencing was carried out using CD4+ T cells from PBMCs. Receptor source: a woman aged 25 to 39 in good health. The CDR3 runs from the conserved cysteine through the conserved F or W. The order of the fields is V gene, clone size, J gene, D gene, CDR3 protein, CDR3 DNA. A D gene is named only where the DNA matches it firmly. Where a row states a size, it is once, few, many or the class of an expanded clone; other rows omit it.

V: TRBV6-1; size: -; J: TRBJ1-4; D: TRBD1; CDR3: CASSGDRVNEKLFF; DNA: TGTGCCAGCAGTGGGGACAGGGTTAACGAAAAACTGTTTTTT
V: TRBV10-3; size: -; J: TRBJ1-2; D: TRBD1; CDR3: CAISPRQGTQFNYGYTF; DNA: TGTGCCATCAGTCCTCGACAGGGAACCCAGTTTAACTATGGCTACACCTTC
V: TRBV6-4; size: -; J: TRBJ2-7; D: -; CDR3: CASSNGYGEQYF; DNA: TGTGCCAGCAGTAATGGCTATGGGGAGCAGTACTTC
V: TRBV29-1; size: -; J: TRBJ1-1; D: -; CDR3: CSAQRPIEAFF; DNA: TGCAGCGCCCAAAGGCCCATTGAAGCTTTCTTT
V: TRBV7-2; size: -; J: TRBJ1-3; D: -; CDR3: CASSPGTSSGNTIYF; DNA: TGTGCCAGCAGCCCCGGGACAAGCTCTGGAAACACCATATATTTT
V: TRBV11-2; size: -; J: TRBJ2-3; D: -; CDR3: CATSGGPGTQYF; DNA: TGTGCCACCTCCGGTGGCCCCGGTACGCAGTATTTT
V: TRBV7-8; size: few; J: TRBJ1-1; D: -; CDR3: CASSLARGWGGRAFF; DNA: TGTGCCAGCAGCTTAGCTCGAGGGTGGGGAGGACGGGCTTTCTTT
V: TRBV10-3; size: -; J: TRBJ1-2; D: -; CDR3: CAIRSGGHSLTF; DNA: TGTGCCATCAGGTCGGGGGGACACTCCCTCACCTTC
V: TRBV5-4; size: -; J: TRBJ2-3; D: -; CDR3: CAARIYSSTDTQYF; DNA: TGTGCCGCCCGTATATACTCTAGCACAGATACGCAGTATTTT
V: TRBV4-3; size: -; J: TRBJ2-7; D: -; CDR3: CASSRGDGEQYF; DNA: TGCGCCAGCAGCCGGGGAGATGGCGAGCAGTACTTC
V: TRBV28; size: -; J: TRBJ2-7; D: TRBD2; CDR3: CASSSSGTTYYEQYF; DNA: TGTGCCAGCAGTTCATCCGGGACTACTTATTACGAGCAGTACTTC
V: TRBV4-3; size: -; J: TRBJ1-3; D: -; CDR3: CASSQVRVLSGNTIYF; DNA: TGCGCCAGCAGCCAAGTACGAGTGCTCTCTGGAAACACCATATATTTT
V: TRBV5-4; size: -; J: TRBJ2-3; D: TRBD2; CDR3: CASSPKSGDDTQYF; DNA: TGTGCCAGCAGCCCTAAGAGCGGGGACGATACGCAGTATTTT
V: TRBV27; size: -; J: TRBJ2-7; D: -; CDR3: CASSLWASGYEQYF; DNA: TGTGCCAGCAGTTTATGGGCCTCGGGCTACGAGCAGTACTTC
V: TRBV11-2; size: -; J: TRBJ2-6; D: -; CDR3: CASSRRTDPLGANVLTF; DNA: TGTGCCAGCAGTCGTCGGACAGACCCCCTCGGGGCCAACGTCCTGACTTTC
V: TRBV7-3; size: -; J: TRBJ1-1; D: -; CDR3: CASSFSGRNTEAFF; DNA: TGTGCCAGCAGCTTCTCTGGGAGGAACACTGAAGCTTTCTTT
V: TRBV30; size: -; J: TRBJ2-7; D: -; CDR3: CAWSVQGEQYF; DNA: TGTGCCTGGAGTGTTCAGGGGGAGCAGTACTTC
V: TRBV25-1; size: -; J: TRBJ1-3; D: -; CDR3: CASSEVGNTIYF; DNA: TGTGCCAGCAGTGAAGTTGGAAACACCATATATTTT
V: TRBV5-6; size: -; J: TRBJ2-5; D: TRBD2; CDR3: CASSPRRLAGVLQETQYF; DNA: TGTGCCAGCAGTCCTCGCCGCCTAGCGGGGGTCCTACAAGAGACCCAGTACTTC
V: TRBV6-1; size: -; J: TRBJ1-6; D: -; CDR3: CASSPRSYNSPLHF; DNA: TGTGCCAGCAGCCCCCGGTCCTACAATTCACCCCTCCACTTT
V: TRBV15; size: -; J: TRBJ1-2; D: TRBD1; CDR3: CATSREPRDRVPGYTF; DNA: TGTGCCACCAGCAGAGAACCCCGGGACAGGGTTCCTGGCTACACCTTC
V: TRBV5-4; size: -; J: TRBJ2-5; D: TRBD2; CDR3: CASSAGVETQYF; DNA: TGTGCCAGCAGCGCGGGGGTAGAGACCCAGTACTTC
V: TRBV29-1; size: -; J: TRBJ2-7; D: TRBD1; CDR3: CSVRQGPSYEQYF; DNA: TGCAGCGTTCGACAGGGGCCTTCCTACGAGCAGTACTTC
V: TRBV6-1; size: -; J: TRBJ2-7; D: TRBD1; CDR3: CASSGPGQGTYEQYF; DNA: TGTGCCAGCAGTGGTCCGGGACAGGGAACCTACGAGCAGTACTTC
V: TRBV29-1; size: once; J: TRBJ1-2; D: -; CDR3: CSVDLGSPYGYTF; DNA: TGCAGCGTTGACCTGGGGTCCCCCTATGGCTACACCTTC
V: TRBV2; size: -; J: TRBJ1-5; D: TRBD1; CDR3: CASSVQGVSNQPQHF; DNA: TGTGCCAGCAGTGTCCAGGGGGTGAGCAATCAGCCCCAGCATTTT